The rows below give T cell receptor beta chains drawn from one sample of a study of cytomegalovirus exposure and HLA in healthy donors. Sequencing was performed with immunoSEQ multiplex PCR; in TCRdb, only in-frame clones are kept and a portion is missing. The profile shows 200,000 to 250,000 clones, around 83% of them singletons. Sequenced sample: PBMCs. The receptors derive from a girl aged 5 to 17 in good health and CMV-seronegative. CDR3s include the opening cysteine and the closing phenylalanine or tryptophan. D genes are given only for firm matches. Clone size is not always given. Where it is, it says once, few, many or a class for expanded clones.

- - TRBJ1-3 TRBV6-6 TGTGCCAGCAGTTTTAAAATGTCTGGAAACACCATATATTTT CASSFKMSGNTIYF
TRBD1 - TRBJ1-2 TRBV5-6 TGTGCCAGCAGCTTCAGGGACAGGGCTGGGTATGGCTACACCTTC CASSFRDRAGYGYTF
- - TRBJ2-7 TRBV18 TGTGCCAGCTCATCCGAGGCGGGGATTTCCTACGAGCAGTACTTC CASSSEAGISYEQYF
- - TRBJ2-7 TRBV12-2 TGTGCAAGTCGCCCCCTCCTGGACAGAACCTACGAGCAGTACTTC CASRPLLDRTYEQYF
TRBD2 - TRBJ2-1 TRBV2 TGTGCCAGCTTTCCGGCTAGCGGCTCCTACAATGAGCAGTTCTTC CASFPASGSYNEQFF
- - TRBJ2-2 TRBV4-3 TGCGCCAGCAGTTTGGACAGGAACACCGGGGAGCTGTTTTTT CASSLDRNTGELFF
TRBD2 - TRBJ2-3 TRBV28 TGTGCCAGCAGTTTAGCGGGAGGCACAGATACGCAGTATTTT CASSLAGGTDTQYF
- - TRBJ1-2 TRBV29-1 TGCAGCGTTGAAAAACAGGGCGACGGCTACACCTTC CSVEKQGDGYTF
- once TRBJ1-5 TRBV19 TGTGCCAGTAGTATCGAGTGGCAGGAGGGGAGCCAGCCCCAGCATTTT CASSIEWQEGSQPQHF
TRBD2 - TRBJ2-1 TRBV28 TGTGCCAGCAGCGGACTAGCGGGAGTCTACAATGAGCAGTTCTTC CASSGLAGVYNEQFF
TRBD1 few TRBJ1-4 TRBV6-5 TGTGCCAGCACCACGACAGGGAGAGAAAAACTGTTTTTT CASTTTGREKLFF
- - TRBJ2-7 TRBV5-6 TGTGCCAGCCATGGCGTATGGGACAACGAGCAGTACTTC CASHGVWDNEQYF
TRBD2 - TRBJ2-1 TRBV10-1 TGCGCCAGCAGTGAGTCGGCGGGACTAGCGGGTTACAATGAGCAGTTCTTC CASSESAGLAGYNEQFF
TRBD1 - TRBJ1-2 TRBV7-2 TGTGCCAGCAGCTTAGAGGGCAGGGGGCTCGGCTACACCTTC CASSLEGRGLGYTF
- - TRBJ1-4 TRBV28 TGTGCCAGCAGACGACAGTTTAATGAAAAACTGTTTTTT CASRRQFNEKLFF
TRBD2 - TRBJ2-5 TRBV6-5 TGTGCCAGCAGTTACTTAAGCGGGGGCGGGGAGACCCAGTACTTC CASSYLSGGGETQYF
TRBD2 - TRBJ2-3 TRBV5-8 TGTGCCAGCAGCCTAGGTTCCAGACTAGCGGGGGCCACAGATACGCAGTATTTT CASSLGSRLAGATDTQYF
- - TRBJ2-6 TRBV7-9 TGTGCCAGCAGCTATAACGGGGAAGGCAACGTCCTGACTTTC CASSYNGEGNVLTF
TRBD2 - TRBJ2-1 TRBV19 TGTGCCAGTAGTGGGCGGGTGCTAGCGGGGCCGAAAAATGAGCAGTTCTTC CASSGRVLAGPKNEQFF
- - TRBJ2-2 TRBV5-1 TGCGCCAGCAGCCTAGGGACTCTACTCCCCACCGGGGAGCTGTTTTTT CASSLGTLLPTGELFF
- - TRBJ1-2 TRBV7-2 TGTGCCAGCAGCCAGGGCCCTAGTGAGGGCTACACCTTC CASSQGPSEGYTF
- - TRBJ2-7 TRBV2 TGTGCCAGTGGGAGGATCCGGGGCTACGAGCAGTACTTC CASGRIRGYEQYF
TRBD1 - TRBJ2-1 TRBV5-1 TGCGCCAGCTCACCGAAACAGGGGGGATGGTATGAGCAGTTCTTC CASSPKQGGWYEQFF
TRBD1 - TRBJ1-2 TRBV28 TGTGCCAGCAGTTTGACGGGACAGGGTGATATCTATGGCTACACCTTC CASSLTGQGDIYGYTF
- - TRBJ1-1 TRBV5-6 TGTGCCAGCAGCTTTGGACAGTTAAACACTGAAGCTGTCTTT CASSFGQLNTEAVF
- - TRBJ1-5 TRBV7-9 TGTGCCAGCAGCTTAGATCAGGGATCCCAGCATTTT CASSLDQGSQHF
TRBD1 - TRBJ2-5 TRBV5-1 TGCGCCAGCAGCTTGGATACAGGGGGCGCTAAGACCCAGTACTTC CASSLDTGGAKTQYF
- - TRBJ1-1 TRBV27 TGTGCCAGCAGCAGCAGACAGGTCCTGAACACTGAAGCTTTCTTT CASSSRQVLNTEAFF
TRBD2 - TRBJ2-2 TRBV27 TGTGCCAGCAGTTCACCTATACTAGCGGGAATCACCGGGGAGCTGTTTTTT CASSSPILAGITGELFF
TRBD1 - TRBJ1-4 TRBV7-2 TGTGCCAGCAGCCTGGACAGGTCTAATGAAAAACTGTTTTTT CASSLDRSNEKLFF
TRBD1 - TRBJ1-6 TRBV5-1 TGCGCCAGCAGCCTTAACACAGGGGGGAATTCACCCCTCCACTTT CASSLNTGGNSPLHF
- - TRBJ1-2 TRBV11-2 TGTGCCAGCAGCCAGAACTTACCGGGTAACTATGGCTACACCTTC CASSQNLPGNYGYTF
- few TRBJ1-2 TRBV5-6 TGTGCCAGCAGCTTGGTGTCAGGAAACTATGGCTACACCTTC CASSLVSGNYGYTF
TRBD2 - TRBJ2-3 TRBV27 TGTGCCAGCAGTTTTTCCGGGACTAGCGGGGCGCTGAGCACAGATACGCAGTATTTT CASSFSGTSGALSTDTQYF
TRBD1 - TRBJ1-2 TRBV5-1 TGCGCCAGCAGCCCTGGGACAGGGGGCTATGGCTACACCTTC CASSPGTGGYGYTF
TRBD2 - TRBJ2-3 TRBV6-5 TGTGCCAGCAGGGTCTGGCGGGGGTCCACAGATACGCAGTATTTT CASRVWRGSTDTQYF
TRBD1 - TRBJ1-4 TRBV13 TGTGCCAGCAGCTTGGGACAGGGATCTGCAACTAATGAAAAACTGTTTTTT CASSLGQGSATNEKLFF
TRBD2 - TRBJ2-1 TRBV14 TGTGCCAGCAGCCCTCACCGGACTAGCGGAAATGAGCAGTTCTTC CASSPHRTSGNEQFF
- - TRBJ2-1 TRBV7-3 TGTGCCAGCAGCCCGGACAGTTACAATGAGCAGTTCTTC CASSPDSYNEQFF
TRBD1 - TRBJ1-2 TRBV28 TGTGCCAGCAGTCTCCCGGGACAGAGCTATGGCTACACCTTC CASSLPGQSYGYTF
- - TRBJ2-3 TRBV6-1 TGTGCCAGCAGACATAATTCGGGTCATGCGCAGTATTTT CASRHNSGHAQYF
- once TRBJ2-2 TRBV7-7 TGTGCCAGCAGCTTAGGTTCTTCGACCGGGGAGCTGTTTTTT CASSLGSSTGELFF
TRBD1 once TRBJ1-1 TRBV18 TGTGCCAGCTCCCGGACAGGCTCGAACACTGAAGCTTTCTTT CASSRTGSNTEAFF
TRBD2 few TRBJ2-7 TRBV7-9 TGTGCCAGCAGCGACCAAGGACTAGCGGCCTCCGAGCAGTACTTC CASSDQGLAASEQYF
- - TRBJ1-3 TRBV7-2 TGTGCCAGCAGCCGGGTAGGGAGCTCTGGAAACACCATATATTTT CASSRVGSSGNTIYF
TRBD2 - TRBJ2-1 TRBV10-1 TGCGCCAGCAGTGAGGGTTCTAGCGGGAGGGACGAGCAGTTCTTC CASSEGSSGRDEQFF
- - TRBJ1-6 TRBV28 TGTGCCAGCACCGACACAATTTCGACGCCCCTCCACTTT CASTDTISTPLHF
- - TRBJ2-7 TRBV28 TGTGCCAGCAGTTTAAGACAGGTAGGGAGCTACTACGAGCAGTACTTC CASSLRQVGSYYEQYF